Below, 20 T cell receptor beta chains from the same sample are listed, as sequenced in a study of cytomegalovirus exposure and HLA in healthy donors (dated by TCRdb to about 2017). Libraries were constructed by the immunoSEQ multiplex PCR assay. A mixture of 60 forward primers for TCR Vbeta segments and 13 reverse primers for TCR Jbeta segments was used in the multiplex PCR. TCRdb retrieved this table from immuneACCESS and kept in-frame rearrangements only. Not all clones are present; in checked studies, unresolved V genes account for under half, and no reason is known for the remainder. This sample is represented by approximately 270,000 clones; 80% of them were singletons. The ten largest clonotypes hold about 0.28% of the sample. Sequencing used PBMCs. The origin of the receptors is a girl between 2 and 10 years old in good health and CMV-seronegative.

The chain employs TRBV6-5 and TRBJ1-2, with a possible D match to TRBD1 (6 bases). V was trimmed by 2 bases and J by 2 bases, leaving 15 bases between them. The germline V gene has CDR1 MNHEY and CDR2 SVGAGI. This CDR3 region has 16 residues. The CDR3 loop is CASSYALGGANYGYTF. In DNA, the CDR3 is TGTGCCAGCAGTTACGCGTTGGGGGGGGCCAACTATGGCTACACCTTC.

This clone appeared once. The rearrangement uses TRBV5-1 and TRBJ1-1; 10 bases match TRBD1. J was trimmed by 7 bases and V by 3 bases; bases with no gene match: 3. The CDR3 length is 13 residues. Germline CDR1 SGHRS, CDR2 YFSETQ. The CDR3 loop reads CASSYRDRGEAFF. CDR3 bases: TGCGCCAGCAGCTACCGGGACAGGGGTGAAGCTTTCTTT.

This clone was counted a few times. CDR3 amino acids: CASSPQGATVRNSYNEQFF. The CDR3 DNA reads TGCGCCAGCAGCCCACAGGGGGCTACAGTCCGAAACTCCTACAATGAGCAGTTCTTC. The chain recombines TRBV4-1 with TRBJ2-1; 9 nucleotides line up with TRBD1. Germline V gene data show CDR1 as MGHRA and CDR2 as YSYEKL. The ends lost 4 bases at V and 0 bases at J; junction bases unmatched: 13. The CDR3 contains 19 residues.

V gene TRBV10-2 combines with J gene TRBJ1-2, with TRBD1 as a possible D gene (5 bases). Per germline, CDR1 WSHSY and CDR2 SAAADI. The CDR3 consists of 13 residues. Trimming removed 3 bases at V and 2 bases at J, with 7 bases between. CDR3 nucleotide sequence: TGCGCCAGCAGTGAAGCAGGGAACTATGGCTACACCTTC. It is translated as CASSEAGNYGYTF.

J is TRBJ2-1 and V is TRBV25-1; possibly TRBD2 for D (5 bases). Trimming cost V 6 bases and J 2 bases, with 11 bases left between them. The CDR3 covers 14 residues. Germline V lookup: CDR1 MGHDK, CDR2 SYGVNS. Written as DNA, the CDR3 is TGTGCCAGCAGCGTGGTAGCGCCCTACAATGAGCAGTTCTTC. Its protein product is CASSVVAPYNEQFF.

With respect to this clone: Relative to the germline gene, one junction end is altered; a read error may explain this. This rearrangement joins TRBV5-4 to TRBJ2-1; 7 bases fit TRBD1. CDR1 and CDR2 from the germline V gene are SGHNT and YYREEE (reference sequence). The CDR3 length is 13 residues. This CDR3 reads CANSQGTAREQFF. In DNA form, the CDR3 reads TGTGCCAACAGCCAGGGGACAGCTCGCGAGCAGTTCTTC.

This chain joins TRBV29-1 and TRBJ2-5, with D perhaps TRBD2 (6 bases). CDR1 SQVTM and CDR2 ANQGSEA come from the germline V gene. The CDR3 is made up of 15 amino acids. Trimming took 1 base from V and 1 from J, leaving 13 bases between them. The DNA for the CDR3 is TGCAGCGTTGAAGTGTCGGGGGAGGTCCAAGAGACCCAGTACTTC. Translation: CSVEVSGEVQETQYF.

This chain's CDR3 is CASSRGTSGSWTGELFF. CDR3 nucleotide sequence: TGCGCCAGCAGCAGAGGGACTAGCGGGAGTTGGACCGGGGAGCTGTTTTTT. This sequence joins TRBV5-1 and TRBJ2-2, with 14 positions matching TRBD2. Germline V lookup: CDR1 SGHRS, CDR2 YFSETQ. J lost 5 bases, V lost 4 bases, and 7 bases had no gene match. This CDR3 is 17 amino acids long. Using reference TRBV5-1 and TRBJ2-2 for the parts outside the CDR3, the full variable domain is KAGVTQTPRYLIKTRGQQVTLSCSPISGHRSVSWYQQTPGQGLQFLFEYFSETQRNKGNFPGRFSGRQFSNSRSEMNVSTLELGDSALYLCASSRGTSGSWTGELFFGEGSRLTVL.

The chain couples TRBV19 to TRBJ2-1; 7 nucleotides align to TRBD1. CDR3 length: 14 amino acids. The V and J ends lost 5 bases and 5 bases, in that order; junction bases with no gene match: 6. Looked up from germline, CDR1 is LNHDA and CDR2 is SQIVND (reference sequence). The CDR3 nucleotides read TGTGCCAGTAGTCGGGGACAGAGAAACAATGAGCAGTTCTTC. Its translation: CASSRGQRNNEQFF.

This sequence joins TRBV2 and TRBJ2-2, with D tentatively TRBD1 (6 bases). CDR3 size: 15 residues. V lost 5 bases and J 1 base, leaving 11 bases between the germline ends. Germline V gene sequence: CDR1 SNHLY, CDR2 FYNNEI. CDR3 coding DNA: TGTGCCAGCAGTTTGCGCAGGGGGAACACCGGGGAGCTGTTTTTT. It codes for CASSLRRGNTGELFF.

The CDR3 protein is CASSPEKQFSEAFF. The DNA of the CDR3 is TGTGCCAGCAGCCCCGAAAAACAATTTTCTGAAGCTTTCTTT. This chain links TRBV11-1 with TRBJ1-1; D remains ambiguous. This CDR3 spans 14 amino acids. Looked up from germline, CDR1 is SGHAT and CDR2 is FQDESV (reference sequence). Trimming cost V 5 bases and J 6 bases, with 16 bases left between them.

V gene TRBV7-2 combines with J gene TRBJ2-7; tentatively, D is TRBD2 (6 bases). V shed 8 bases and J shed 2 bases, with 16 bases lying between them. Per the germline V gene, CDR1 is SGHTA and CDR2 is FQGNSA. The CDR3 runs to 14 residues. Here the CDR3 reads CASAKGWGAYEQYF. The CDR3 DNA reads TGTGCCAGCGCAAAAGGGTGGGGGGCCTACGAGCAGTACTTC. Filled out from reference TRBV7-2 and TRBJ2-7, the complete variable domain reads GAGVSQSPSNKVTEKGKDVELRCDPISGHTALYWYRQSLGQGLEFLIYFQGNSAPDKSGLPSDRFSAERTGGSVSTLTIQRTQQEDSAVYLCASAKGWGAYEQYFGPGTRLTVT.

V usage is TRBV7-8 and J usage is TRBJ2-3; TRBD2 is a possible D gene (6 bases). The V gene's germline CDR1 is SGHVS and CDR2 FQNEAQ. The ends were cut back, 10 bases at V and 3 bases at J, with 14 bases in the middle. The CDR3 loop spans 13 amino acids. CDR3 loop: CANGGGGTDTQYF. CDR3 sequence (DNA): TGTGCCAACGGGGGAGGTGGGACAGATACGCAGTATTTT.

The V and J genes are TRBV27 and TRBJ1-2; possible D gene TRBD1, 6 bases. This CDR3 contains 14 residues. CDR1 is MNHEY, CDR2 SMNVEV, per germline (reference sequence). Trimming left V 5 bases short and J 4 bases short, with 14 bases between. CDR3 DNA: TGTGCCAGCAGTCCCACGGGACACCTCTATGGCTACACCTTC. Translating gives CASSPTGHLYGYTF.

V is TRBV11-2 and J is TRBJ2-7; 14 nucleotides match TRBD2. V was clipped by 1 base and J by 6 bases; unmatched bases: 2. The V gene's germline CDR1 is SGHAT and CDR2 FQNNGV. There are 15 residues in the CDR3. CDR3 sequence: CASSLVGLAGVEQYF. In DNA form, the CDR3 reads TGTGCCAGCAGCTTAGTGGGACTAGCGGGAGTCGAGCAGTACTTC.

The genes are TRBV28 and TRBJ2-7, with TRBD1 matching over 8 bases. CDR1 MDHEN and CDR2 SYDVKM come from the germline V gene. The trim removed 7 bases at V and 6 bases at J, leaving 2 bases unmatched. This CDR3 contains 11 residues. CDR3 DNA sequence: TGTGCCAGCACAGGGGGCCGCGAGCAGTACTTC. The encoded protein is CASTGGREQYF.

This chain uses TRBV5-6 with TRBJ2-1; D not certain. V lost 0 bases to trimming and J lost 5 bases, with 9 bases between them. The CDR3 length is 14 residues. From germline, CDR1 is SGHDT and CDR2 YYEEEE. CDR3 coding DNA: TGTGCCAGCAGCTTGGACCAAGGAGACAATGAGCAGTTCTTC. Its translation is CASSLDQGDNEQFF.

The chain has TRBV19 and TRBJ2-7, with 7 bases aligning to TRBD1. CDR1 is LNHDA, CDR2 SQIVND, per germline (reference sequence). The CDR3 loop spans 13 amino acids. V was clipped by 5 bases and J by 3 bases; unmatched bases: 4. The CDR3 DNA reads as TGTGCCAGTAGTGCCAACAGGGGCTACGAGCAGTACTTC. Protein sequence: CASSANRGYEQYF. The whole variable domain, filled in from reference TRBV19 and TRBJ2-7, reads DGGITQSPKYLFRKEGQNVTLSCEQNLNHDAMYWYRQDPGQGLRLIYYSQIVNDFQKGDIAEGYSVSREKKESFPLTVTSAQKNPTAFYLCASSANRGYEQYFGPGTRLTVT.

V is TRBV5-1 and J is TRBJ1-3; 10 bases line up with TRBD1. The CDR3 is 15 amino acids. Germline V CDR1 and CDR2: SGHRS, YFSETQ. The junction had 5 bases not matched to a gene; V was cut back by 4 bases and J by 4 bases. CDR3 residues: CASSRGQGKGNTIYF. CDR3 bases: TGCGCCAGCAGCCGGGGACAGGGGAAAGGAAACACCATATATTTT.

V gene TRBV4-2 combines with J gene TRBJ1-1, with D perhaps TRBD1 (6 bases). V lost 0 bases, J lost 2 bases, and 13 bases lay in between. In germline, CDR1 is LGHNA, CDR2 YNFKEQ. The CDR3 is 16 amino acids. The CDR3 DNA reads TGTGCCAGCAGCCAAGAAGTAGGGACACTCAACACTGAAGCTTTCTTT. The encoded protein is CASSQEVGTLNTEAFF.